Listed below are T cell receptor beta chains from one sample, sequenced in a study of shared clonotypes between healthy human individuals. Sequencing was performed with immunoSEQ multiplex PCR; in TCRdb, only in-frame clones are kept and a portion is missing. The data hold around 1.9 million clones, with around 93% observed a single time. The material sequenced was naive CD8+ T cells from PBMCs. Receptors originate from a man younger than 35 in good health. Some clones in this sample may be carry-over from other donors' samples. CDR3s include the opening cysteine and the closing phenylalanine or tryptophan. Each record gives: J gene, D gene, clone size, V gene, CDR3 DNA, CDR3 protein. D genes are given only for firm matches. Clone size is stated in some rows and not others, as once, few, many or a class when expanded.

j_gene: TRBJ1-5; d_gene: .; abundance: .; v_gene: TRBV6-5; CDR3nt: TGTGCCAGCAGTTATTCGGGGGACGGCAATCAGCCCCAGCATTTT; CDR3aa: CASSYSGDGNQPQHF
j_gene: TRBJ2-5; d_gene: TRBD1; abundance: .; v_gene: TRBV30; CDR3nt: TGTGCCTGGAGTGTAGGGGAACCGGGGACAGGGGGCTCGGAGACCCAGTACTTC; CDR3aa: CAWSVGEPGTGGSETQYF
j_gene: TRBJ2-7; d_gene: .; abundance: once; v_gene: TRBV7-2; CDR3nt: TGTGCCAGCAGCGACGGGGCGGTAGCGGACTCCTACGAGCAGTACTTC; CDR3aa: CASSDGAVADSYEQYF
j_gene: TRBJ2-7; d_gene: .; abundance: .; v_gene: TRBV27; CDR3nt: TGTGCCAGCAGTTTATCCCCCGGCGGCAGGGTTGGCGAGCAGTACTTC; CDR3aa: CASSLSPGGRVGEQYF
j_gene: TRBJ1-1; d_gene: .; abundance: .; v_gene: TRBV19; CDR3nt: TGTGCCAGTAGTATAGGGAAGAGGACTGAAGCTTTCTTT; CDR3aa: CASSIGKRTEAFF
j_gene: TRBJ2-2; d_gene: TRBD1; abundance: once; v_gene: TRBV7-9; CDR3nt: TGTGCCAGCAGTTACGACTGGACAGGTCCGGGGGAGCTGTTTTTT; CDR3aa: CASSYDWTGPGELFF
j_gene: TRBJ2-1; d_gene: .; abundance: .; v_gene: TRBV19; CDR3nt: TGTGCCAGTAGTATCGGTTCCTCGTGGGAGGAAGAGCAGTTCTTC; CDR3aa: CASSIGSSWEEEQFF
j_gene: TRBJ2-7; d_gene: .; abundance: .; v_gene: TRBV21-1; CDR3nt: TGTGCCAGCAGCAAAGGTTCGATCGCCCCAGGGAACTTCTACGAGCAGTACTTC; CDR3aa: CASSKGSIAPGNFYEQYF
j_gene: TRBJ2-1; d_gene: .; abundance: .; v_gene: TRBV5-1; CDR3nt: TGCGCCAGCAGACCGGATTGGGGGGTCGTAGTCTCCTACAATGAGCAGTTCTTC; CDR3aa: CASRPDWGVVVSYNEQFF
j_gene: TRBJ2-3; d_gene: .; abundance: .; v_gene: TRBV13; CDR3nt: TGTGCCAGCAGCTCGTCAGGGGTCCCAGATACGCAGTATTTT; CDR3aa: CASSSSGVPDTQYF
j_gene: TRBJ2-7; d_gene: .; abundance: once; v_gene: TRBV7-8; CDR3nt: TGTGCCAGCAGCTCCAGGTCGGGGGACCGCGAGCAGTACTTC; CDR3aa: CASSSRSGDREQYF
j_gene: TRBJ2-1; d_gene: .; abundance: .; v_gene: TRBV7-9; CDR3nt: TGTGCCAGCAGGATAGCTGGGAATGAGCAGTTCTTC; CDR3aa: CASRIAGNEQFF
j_gene: TRBJ1-4; d_gene: .; abundance: once; v_gene: TRBV6-1; CDR3nt: TGTGCCAGCAGTGAATTCCTTGGCGATTATGAAAAACTGTTTTTT; CDR3aa: CASSEFLGDYEKLFF
j_gene: TRBJ2-1; d_gene: .; abundance: .; v_gene: TRBV11-3; CDR3nt: TGTGCCAGCAGCTCATACGAGGCGAATGAGCAGTTCTTC; CDR3aa: CASSSYEANEQFF
j_gene: TRBJ1-1; d_gene: .; abundance: .; v_gene: TRBV28; CDR3nt: TGTGCCAGCAGTTTATTGGTTAGCCCGGGCACTGAAGCTTTCTTT; CDR3aa: CASSLLVSPGTEAFF
j_gene: TRBJ2-2; d_gene: .; abundance: .; v_gene: TRBV10-3; CDR3nt: TGTGCCATCAGTGACTCTGGGCAGAACACCGGGGAGCTGTTTTTT; CDR3aa: CAISDSGQNTGELFF
j_gene: TRBJ2-1; d_gene: .; abundance: .; v_gene: TRBV6-1; CDR3nt: TGTGCCAGCAGCGAAGGGATGCCAAACAATGAGCAGTTCTTC; CDR3aa: CASSEGMPNNEQFF
j_gene: TRBJ2-7; d_gene: TRBD1; abundance: .; v_gene: TRBV18; CDR3nt: TGTGCCAGCTCACCTACCGGGACAGGCTCCTACGAGCAGTACTTC; CDR3aa: CASSPTGTGSYEQYF
j_gene: TRBJ2-3; d_gene: .; abundance: .; v_gene: TRBV28; CDR3nt: TGTGCCAGCAGACCTCCGGGCGGGGCTGGAGATACGCAGTATTTT; CDR3aa: CASRPPGGAGDTQYF
j_gene: TRBJ2-5; d_gene: TRBD2; abundance: .; v_gene: TRBV29-1; CDR3nt: TGCAGCGTTGCGGGACTAGCGGGGCCGTTTCAAGAGACCCAGTACTTC; CDR3aa: CSVAGLAGPFQETQYF
j_gene: TRBJ2-7; d_gene: TRBD2; abundance: once; v_gene: TRBV6-6; CDR3nt: TGTGCCAGCACCCCGGGGTTTGGAGAAGCGGGAAAAGAGCAGTACTTC; CDR3aa: CASTPGFGEAGKEQYF
j_gene: TRBJ2-1; d_gene: .; abundance: .; v_gene: TRBV28; CDR3nt: TGTGCCAGCAGTTTTAGCGTCGAGGGGAACTCCTACAATGAGCAGTTCTTC; CDR3aa: CASSFSVEGNSYNEQFF
j_gene: TRBJ2-1; d_gene: TRBD2; abundance: .; v_gene: TRBV27; CDR3nt: TGTGCCAGCAGTACTAGGCTAGCGGGGTCCTACAATGAGCAGTTCTTC; CDR3aa: CASSTRLAGSYNEQFF
j_gene: TRBJ2-5; d_gene: TRBD1; abundance: .; v_gene: TRBV6-1; CDR3nt: TGTGCCAGCGGGAGGACAGGGATGAAGACCCAGTACTTC; CDR3aa: CASGRTGMKTQYF
j_gene: TRBJ1-1; d_gene: .; abundance: few; v_gene: TRBV9; CDR3nt: TGTGCCAGCAGCTCCGGGATAGGAGCGAACACTGAAGCTTTCTTT; CDR3aa: CASSSGIGANTEAFF
j_gene: TRBJ2-1; d_gene: .; abundance: .; v_gene: TRBV11-2; CDR3nt: TGTGCCAGCAGCTTAGCGCAAGGGAACAATGAGCAGTTCTTC; CDR3aa: CASSLAQGNNEQFF
j_gene: TRBJ2-7; d_gene: .; abundance: .; v_gene: TRBV27; CDR3nt: TGTGCCAGCAGCGAGGGGGAGTCCTACGAGCAGTACTTC; CDR3aa: CASSEGESYEQYF
j_gene: TRBJ2-1; d_gene: TRBD2; abundance: .; v_gene: TRBV7-9; CDR3nt: TGTGCCAGCAGCTTAGGAGGGCTAGCGGTACCCTACAATGAGCAGTTCTTC; CDR3aa: CASSLGGLAVPYNEQFF
j_gene: TRBJ1-3; d_gene: .; abundance: .; v_gene: TRBV27; CDR3nt: TGTGCCAGCAGTCCGGACGGGAGCTCTGGAAACACCATATATTTT; CDR3aa: CASSPDGSSGNTIYF
j_gene: TRBJ2-3; d_gene: .; abundance: .; v_gene: TRBV19; CDR3nt: TGTGCCAGTAGTTTACGCTACACAGATACGCAGTATTTT; CDR3aa: CASSLRYTDTQYF
j_gene: TRBJ2-3; d_gene: .; abundance: .; v_gene: TRBV27; CDR3nt: TGTGCCAGCAGTTTGATAAAGCCAGTTGGAACAGATACGCAGTATTTT; CDR3aa: CASSLIKPVGTDTQYF
j_gene: TRBJ2-1; d_gene: .; abundance: once; v_gene: TRBV5-1; CDR3nt: TGCGCCAGCAGCTTGCGGGGGGCTAACTACAATGAGCAGTTCTTC; CDR3aa: CASSLRGANYNEQFF
j_gene: TRBJ2-7; d_gene: TRBD1; abundance: .; v_gene: TRBV9; CDR3nt: TGTGCCAGCAGCCCGAGCCGACAGGGTAAAAACGAGCAGTACTTC; CDR3aa: CASSPSRQGKNEQYF
j_gene: TRBJ1-2; d_gene: .; abundance: .; v_gene: TRBV9; CDR3nt: TGTGCCAGCAGCGTAAAGGGGGGAGCGAACTATGGCTACACCTTC; CDR3aa: CASSVKGGANYGYTF
j_gene: TRBJ2-3; d_gene: .; abundance: .; v_gene: TRBV29-1; CDR3nt: TGCAGCGTTTTCGGGACTCACACAGATACGCAGTATTTT; CDR3aa: CSVFGTHTDTQYF
j_gene: TRBJ2-7; d_gene: .; abundance: .; v_gene: TRBV13; CDR3nt: TGTGCCAGCAGTCCCGCCCCCTCCTACGAGCAGTACTTC; CDR3aa: CASSPAPSYEQYF
j_gene: TRBJ2-3; d_gene: .; abundance: .; v_gene: TRBV7-9; CDR3nt: TGTGCCAGCAAGGGCAGGCCGAATACGCAGTATTTT; CDR3aa: CASKGRPNTQYF
j_gene: TRBJ2-7; d_gene: TRBD2; abundance: .; v_gene: TRBV7-6; CDR3nt: TGTGCCAGCAGCGTGGGGGTAGCGGGAAAGTACGAGCAGTACTTC; CDR3aa: CASSVGVAGKYEQYF
j_gene: TRBJ2-1; d_gene: TRBD2; abundance: .; v_gene: TRBV4-2; CDR3nt: TGTGCCAGCAGCCAAGATCGCGGGAGCTCCTACAATGAGCAGTTCTTC; CDR3aa: CASSQDRGSSYNEQFF
j_gene: TRBJ2-1; d_gene: .; abundance: once; v_gene: TRBV5-6; CDR3nt: TGTGCCAGCAGCTTGGATGGGTATTTAGGATACAATGAGCAGTTCTTC; CDR3aa: CASSLDGYLGYNEQFF
j_gene: TRBJ1-4; d_gene: TRBD1; abundance: .; v_gene: TRBV10-2; CDR3nt: TGCGCCAGCAGTGAGTTAGGGGGCGGTGGTGAAAAACTGTTTTTT; CDR3aa: CASSELGGGGEKLFF